The TCR beta chain described here comes from a study of shared clonotypes between healthy human individuals (dated by TCRdb to 2020 to 2022). Notes on the research overall: Three men and a couple of women, aged 18 to 49 years, made up the cohort. For each donor, CD4 naive and CD4 memory were each given three plates, CD8 naive was given two plates, and CD8 memory was given one plate. The study deeply sequenced blood TCR repertoires of about 5 healthy adults to estimate repertoire size and the extent of clonotype sharing between individuals. Different laboratories and diverse techniques were used to prepare libraries and sequence TCR repertoires, to increase sequencing depth and limit assay-specific biases. Leukapheresis yielded between about 0.94 and 10 billion PBMCs per donor.

Using the deep immunoSEQ assay, multiplex PCR amplified TCR CDR3 regions from genomic DNA. Extracted genomic DNA from each cell subset was distributed evenly across all wells of several immunoSEQ 96-well plates, and each plate was treated as a replicate. For sorted subsets, roughly 200 ng of genomic DNA, equivalent to around 30,000 T cell genomes, went into each replicate PCR. Purified libraries were quantified with a Qubit 3.0 fluorometer, sized on a Bioanalyzer 2100, and re-quantified with the KAPA Library Quantification kit. A separate single-read 150-cycle Illumina NextSeq 550 flow cell was used to sequence each immunoSEQ 96-well plate. As for how the authors treated the data: The immunoSEQ output contained only junctional sequences without quality scores, so filtering could not match that applied to full-length reads. Sequences were annotated with PyIR, a Python wrapper for IgBLAST v1.9, using IMGT germline references to assign V/J genes and CDR3. Reads were filtered out if the reads had weak V/J assignments (E-value above 1e-6), no CDR3, stop codons, out-of-frame junctions, or ambiguous translated residues. V3J clonotypes were defined as sequences sharing the same inferred V gene, J gene, and CDR3 amino acid sequence. The percentage overlap between two repertoires was calculated by dividing the number of shared unique clonotypes by the size of the smaller repertoire. Three approaches were used to assess repertoire richness: RTK rarefaction, the Chao1 estimator, and Recon v2.1 estimates of unobserved clonotypes. For all TCRbeta clonotypes obtained by the gDNA method from several donors, generation probabilities were computed with OLGA. Drawn from immuneACCESS, this table holds only the in-frame rearrangements with V and J called that TCRdb kept. Clones are partly lost; checked studies trace under half to an unresolved V gene and leave the rest unexplained. For V, J and clone size, that table is used; D and trimming come from the DNA. Within this sample are millions of clones, with roughly 92% of them counted one time only. Of the sample, over 0.12% falls within the top ten clones.

For CDR1 and CDR2, the germline V gene (reference sequence) lists GTSNPN and SVGIG. The CDR3 sequence holds 15 residues, the cysteine and phenylalanine included. This entry keeps only the CDR3 DNA: 45 bases, framed from base 1. The V end loses 5 bases and the J end loses 4 bases, and a stretch of 20 bases separates them. Notes on this clone: Its antigen is still unknown. No base qualities exist here, and no much larger clone lies one base off it.

Beyond this particular receptor, the publication reports: Pairwise subsampling led to the expectation that sequencing depth would affect the degree of clonotype sharing among donors. Naive subsets generally had larger estimated clonotype richness than memory subsets did. Compared with non-shared clonotypes, clonotypes shared by all four sorted-subset donors had higher generation probabilities. Sharing across several donors was observed for approximately 5% of naive CD4, 3% to 4% of naive CD8, over 2% of memory CD4, and around 0.42% of memory CD8 clonotypes. Sampling was restricted to blood, and TCR repertoires in tissue are likely to differ from TCR repertoires in blood. The genetic and exposure-history diversity represented was limited by the small number of donors. Even with the large sequencing depth, rarefaction of the sorted-subset datasets indicated that sequencing was incomplete.

Donors were healthy HIV-negative adults with no recently reported acute infections or vaccinations. All donors were Caucasian adults living in Nashville, Tennessee, USA. CD4+ T cells were enriched by magnetic negative selection, after which naive cells were positively selected on CD45RA and the negative fraction was taken as the memory subset. After blood collection by leukapheresis, PBMCs were isolated using Ficoll-Histopaque density gradient centrifugation and then cryopreserved in the vapor phase of liquid nitrogen. Analytical flow cytometry was used to check the purity and quantity of each magnetically sorted T cell population. Genomic DNA was isolated from every sorted fraction and measured by UV absorbance on a Nanodrop 2000c.

The sequence was collected from a man aged 18 to 30 in good health. The rearranged segments are TRBV30 and TRBJ2-5, with TRBD1 perhaps the D gene, on 6 matching bases. The specimen sequenced was naive CD4+ T cells sorted from blood. Sample cell subset or site, as interpreted from the label and publication: CD45RA+ positively selected. The CDR3 reads as follows: CAWGGVASRGETQYF. The DNA sequence reads TGTGCCTGGGGGGGCGTGGCTAGCAGGGGAGAGACCCAGTACTTC.